This TCR beta chain was profiled in a study of CD8+ T cells in alopecia areata. Study-level information: A regimen of oral tofacitinib, 5 to 10 mg twice daily, was given to treated patients.

General study findings and limits: Across lesional scalp, and particularly alopecia totalis/universalis, clonality surpassed that of normal scalp. Tofacitinib significantly brought down scalp clonality and expanded CD8+ clones among top 100.

Between the trimmed V and J ends, which lost 3 bases and 1 base, there was a span of 17 bases. From germline, CDR1 is SQVTM and CDR2 ANQGSEA. The CDR3 is made up of 16 amino acids. Concerning this clone itself: Its antigen is as yet unknown.

The authors extracted RNA and reverse transcribed it into cDNA as the sequencing template. The protocol was immunoSEQ multiplex PCR, while the TCRdb copy is restricted to in-frame clones and leaves out a portion. The sample has about 90,000 clones, about 40% seen once. Treatment given: oral pan-JAK inhibitor, 5-10 mg twice daily. PBMC-derived CD4+ and CD8+ T cells were sorted. The sequenced sample was CD8+ T cells sorted from blood, obtained at week 24, from a patient treated with tofacitinib. This clonotype was obtained from a human donor with alopecia areata. The rearrangement joins TRBV29-1 to TRBJ2-3, with D possibly matching TRBD2 (6 bases). The CDR3 is CSVEGLAGSRTDTQYF. The CDR3 coding sequence is TGCAGCGTTGAGGGGCTGGCCGGGAGTCGCACAGATACGCAGTATTTT.